The 32 T cell receptor beta chains in this list originate from one sample, sequenced in a study of T cells in tuberculosis. TCRdb's table, derived via immunoSEQ multiplex PCR, lists solely in-frame clones and lacks some. The sample consists of some 47,000 clones, 90% to 95% of them appearing once. Material: PBMCs. These receptors all stem from a donor aged 5-35 years with latent tuberculosis or without tuberculosis infection.

This clone appeared a single time. The V call is TRBV4-1, the J call TRBJ1-2; the match to TRBD1 covers 8 bases. CDR3 size: 18 residues. Looked up from germline, CDR1 is MGHRA and CDR2 is YSYEKL. The trim removed 1 base at V and 2 bases at J, leaving 12 bases unmatched. CDR3 sequence: CASSQGGRAGGQNYGYTF. CDR3 nucleotides: TGCGCCAGCAGCCAAGGGGGCCGGGCAGGGGGCCAGAACTATGGCTACACCTTC.

V is TRBV6-4 and J is TRBJ2-3; perhaps TRBD1 as D (6 bases). This CDR3 has 17 amino acids. In germline, CDR1 is MRHNA, CDR2 SNTAGT. Trimming took 5 bases from V and 2 from J, leaving 20 bases between them. In nucleotides, the CDR3 is TGTGCCAGCAGTCCAAAGGGGGTACTAAGCTACACAGATACGCAGTATTTT. It yields the protein CASSPKGVLSYTDTQYF.

The chain joins TRBV27 to TRBJ1-2; weak D call: TRBD1 (6 bases). Per the germline V gene, CDR1 is MNHEY and CDR2 is SMNVEV (reference sequence). The CDR3 totals 14 residues. V was clipped by 3 bases and J by 8 bases, with 16 bases between them. The CDR3 coding sequence is TGTGCCAGCAGTTTCTCCGGGACACCCAGAGGCTACACCTTC. It is translated as CASSFSGTPRGYTF.

The rearrangement uses TRBV9 and TRBJ1-4, with a possible D match to TRBD1 (6 bases). The CDR3 extends over 14 amino acids. Germline V gives CDR1 SGDLS, CDR2 YYNGEE. V gave up 4 bases and J gave up 11 bases, with 18 bases separating them. CDR3 nucleotides: TGTGCCAGCAGCCTCCCTTCTCTAGGGGGTAAACTGTTTTTT. Its protein is CASSLPSLGGKLFF.

The chain links TRBV18 to TRBJ2-7; weak D call: TRBD2 (6 bases). The V end lost 2 bases, the J end lost 2 bases, and 13 bases lay between the germline ends. Germline CDR1 reads KGHSH; CDR2 reads LQKENI. The CDR3 extends over 15 amino acids. CDR3 region: CASSPGGGGAYEQYF. DNA for the CDR3: TGTGCCAGCTCACCAGGGGGTGGCGGGGCCTACGAGCAGTACTTC.

The table lists this clone with a count of one. The chain joins TRBV7-3 to TRBJ2-7, with a weak D call TRBD2 (5 bases). The V gene lost 0 bases and the J gene lost 10 bases, with 13 bases spanning the gap. The CDR3 runs to 13 residues. In germline, CDR1 is SGHTA, CDR2 FQGTGA. The CDR3 loop is CASSLTKAAPQYF. The CDR3 nucleotides are TGTGCCAGCAGCTTAACGAAAGCGGCACCTCAGTACTTC.

This clone has only one observation. The chain uses TRBV27 and TRBJ2-7; D ambiguous. Trimming stripped 0 bases from V and 1 base from J, with 7 bases between. Germline loops: CDR1 MNHEY, CDR2 SMNVEV (reference sequence). The CDR3 runs 14 residues. This CDR3 reads CASSLSWRSYEQYF. CDR3 coding DNA: TGTGCCAGCAGTTTATCTTGGCGGTCCTACGAGCAGTACTTC.

This clone was counted between two and nine times. This chain uses TRBV19 with TRBJ2-7, with D maybe TRBD1 (5 bases). Trimming removed 3 bases at V and 5 bases at J, with 17 bases between. This CDR3 has 15 residues. The germline V gene has CDR1 LNHDA and CDR2 SQIVND (reference sequence). CDR3 sequence: CASSMGPGERDEQYF. CDR3 nucleotides: TGTGCCAGTAGTATGGGGCCAGGAGAAAGGGACGAGCAGTACTTC.

The chain employs TRBV5-1 and TRBJ2-3; 9 bases match TRBD1. The V segment lost 1 base and the J segment 6 bases; nucleotides outside the gene matches: 15. Per the germline V gene, CDR1 is SGHRS and CDR2 is YFSETQ. The CDR3 covers 18 residues. The chain's CDR3 is CASSLLTGTGRPRDTQYF. The DNA for the CDR3 is TGCGCCAGCAGCTTGCTAACCGGGACAGGGCGTCCGAGGGATACGCAGTATTTT.

This clone was recorded only once. The chain recombines TRBV6-5 with TRBJ2-7; possibly TRBD1 for D (6 bases). This CDR3 contains 15 residues. Deletions cut 6 bases from V and 2 bases from J, with 17 bases between. Germline CDR1 MNHEY, CDR2 SVGAGI. The CDR3 bases are TGTGCCAGCAGGACTAACAGGGAGTACCCCTACGAGCAGTACTTC. Encoded protein: CASRTNREYPYEQYF.

This rearrangement joins TRBV9 to TRBJ2-7; the match to TRBD1 covers 7 bases. V lost 0 bases to trimming and J lost 2 bases; unmatched junction nucleotides: 11. Germline V gene sequence: CDR1 SGDLS, CDR2 YYNGEE. The CDR3 covers 17 residues. The DNA for the CDR3 is TGTGCCAGCAGCGTAGGGGACAGCGGTTCCCCCACCTACGAGCAGTACTTC. It translates to CASSVGDSGSPTYEQYF.

To note about this clone: This sample includes further DNA sequences coding for the same CDR3. The chain recombines TRBV27 with TRBJ1-1, with a tentative D call TRBD1 (6 bases). The germline V gene has CDR1 MNHEY and CDR2 SMNVEV (reference sequence). This CDR3 contains 15 residues. Trimming removed 5 bases at V and 8 bases at J, with 21 bases between. CDR3 nucleotide sequence: TGTGCCAGCAGTCTCAGAGGAGGGGGGGGTGCAGAAGCTTTCTTT. Translation: CASSLRGGGGAEAFF.

This clone was seen just once. This sequence joins TRBV19 and TRBJ1-1; 7 bases agree with TRBD1. The CDR3 covers 13 residues. The V gene's germline CDR1 is LNHDA and CDR2 SQIVND (reference sequence). After removal of 8 bases from V and 1 base from J, the junction contained 4 bases not matched to a gene. The CDR3 coding sequence is TGTGCCAGTCAAAACAGGGGGAACACTGAAGCTTTCTTT. Protein: CASQNRGNTEAFF.

The V gene is TRBV11-2, the J gene TRBJ2-7; D unresolved. Trimming pared 0 bases from V and 6 bases from J, leaving 6 bases between. Germline CDR1 is SGHAT and CDR2 is FQNNGV. The length of the CDR3 is 12 residues. CDR3 nucleotides: TGTGCCAGCAGCTTAGATCACAGCGAGCAGTACTTC. As protein: CASSLDHSEQYF.

V usage is TRBV5-8 and J usage is TRBJ1-1, with D possibly TRBD1 on 5 matching bases. Trimming shortened V by 4 bases and J by 10 bases, and 20 bases separated the two germline ends. The CDR3 extends over 14 amino acids. CDR1 and CDR2 from the germline V gene are SGHTS and YDEGEE. The DNA for the CDR3 is TGTGCCAGCAGCCACACTATATTCCAGGGAGGAGCTTTCTTT. Protein: CASSHTIFQGGAFF.

V usage is TRBV7-8 and J usage is TRBJ2-5, with D perhaps TRBD1 (6 bases). This CDR3 spans 14 amino acids. V shed 1 base and J shed 3 bases, with 9 bases lying between them. The germline V gene has CDR1 SGHVS and CDR2 FQNEAQ. The CDR3 reads CASSLVYREETQYF. The CDR3 DNA sequence: TGTGCCAGCAGCTTAGTGTACAGGGAAGAGACCCAGTACTTC.

The genes are TRBV23-1 and TRBJ1-4; 7 bases align to TRBD1. Being an ORF, TRBV23-1 has a function that is uncertain. After removal of 7 bases from V and 4 bases from J, the junction contained 9 bases not matched to a gene. The CDR3 extends over 15 amino acids. The CDR3 reads CASNPRTGFNEKLFF. The CDR3 DNA follows: TGCGCCAGCAACCCTAGGACAGGATTTAATGAAAAACTGTTTTTT.

The chain recombines TRBV28 with TRBJ1-2; D not resolved. The CDR3 runs to 14 residues. V was pared by 6 bases and J by 4 bases, with 15 bases between. Germline V gives CDR1 MDHEN, CDR2 SYDVKM. The CDR3 here is CASRLSSRGYGYTF. The CDR3 DNA is TGTGCCAGCAGACTCTCATCTCGGGGCTATGGCTACACCTTC.

The J gene is TRBJ2-2, the V gene TRBV6-4; D may be TRBD2 (5 bases). Trimming shortened V by 2 bases and J by 4 bases, and 17 bases separated the two germline ends. Per the germline V gene, CDR1 is MRHNA and CDR2 is SNTAGT. The CDR3 consists of 17 residues. The CDR3 DNA reads TGTGCCAGCAGTGACCAGCCCACAACCCGGGGCACCGGGGAGCTGTTTTTT. Encoded protein: CASSDQPTTRGTGELFF.

This sequence joins TRBV5-6 and TRBJ1-2, with D perhaps matching TRBD1 (5 bases). The CDR3 sequence is 14 residues long. Looked up from germline, CDR1 is SGHDT and CDR2 is YYEEEE. Trimming pared 6 bases from V and 0 bases from J, leaving 12 bases between. Here the CDR3 reads CASTQGAANYGYTF. CDR3 nucleotide sequence: TGTGCCAGCACCCAGGGCGCAGCTAACTATGGCTACACCTTC.

This clone was found once. This sequence joins TRBV7-9 and TRBJ1-2; no firm D call. CDR3 length equals 15 residues. Germline assignment: CDR1 SEHNR and CDR2 FQNEAQ (reference sequence). Between the trimmed V and J ends, which lost 3 bases and 6 bases, there was a span of 17 bases. The CDR3: CASSFNGLQPNGYTF. In DNA, the CDR3 is TGTGCCAGCAGCTTCAATGGACTCCAGCCCAATGGCTACACCTTC.

The chain joins TRBV4-1 to TRBJ2-1; 11 bases are a match to TRBD2. Germline assignment: CDR1 MGHRA and CDR2 YSYEKL. V dropped 3 bases and J dropped 1; count of bases not matched to a gene: 5. This CDR3 has 17 residues. The CDR3 is CASSQSGTSGSYNEQFF. The DNA of the CDR3 is TGCGCCAGCAGCCAGTCCGGGACTAGCGGATCCTACAATGAGCAGTTCTTC.

V is TRBV30 and J is TRBJ2-4; D remains unclear. Between the trimmed V and J ends, which lost 4 bases and 1 base, there was a span of 5 bases. Germline loops: CDR1 GTSNPN, CDR2 SVGIG (reference sequence). CDR3 size: 12 residues. The CDR3 loop reads CAWTLAKNIQYF. CDR3 bases: TGTGCCTGGACTTTGGCCAAAAACATTCAGTACTTC.

This chain joins TRBV6-1 and TRBJ2-5, with 7 bases aligning to TRBD1. V shed 2 bases and J 4 bases; nucleotides not matched to a gene: 10. The CDR3 sequence is 16 residues long. Germline CDR1 reads MNHNS; CDR2 reads SASEGT. CDR3 amino acids: CASSENPAGGSETQYF. DNA of the CDR3: TGTGCCAGCAGTGAAAACCCGGCAGGGGGATCAGAGACCCAGTACTTC.

The chain combines TRBV7-2 with TRBJ1-1, with D possibly TRBD1 on 5 matching bases. This CDR3 is built from 13 residues. V was pared by 2 bases and J by 4 bases, with 8 bases between. CDR1 and CDR2 from the germline V gene are SGHTA and FQGNSA. The CDR3: CASSLRQSTEAFF. DNA for the CDR3: TGTGCCAGCAGCTTACGACAGAGCACTGAAGCTTTCTTT.

This clone appeared once. The chain couples TRBV19 to TRBJ2-3; TRBD2 matches 7 bases. CDR3 length: 14 residues. Trimming took 6 bases from V and 4 from J; bases not matched to a gene: 7. From germline, CDR1 is LNHDA and CDR2 SQIVND (reference sequence). In DNA, the CDR3 is TGTGCCAGTAGAACTGGACTAGGCTCAGATACGCAGTATTTT. As protein: CASRTGLGSDTQYF.

J is TRBJ2-6 and V is TRBV7-8, with 7 bases lining up with TRBD2. This CDR3 has 16 residues. The junction had 2 bases not matched to a gene; V was cut back by 1 base and J by 2 bases. Germline V lookup: CDR1 SGHVS, CDR2 FQNEAQ. CDR3 DNA sequence: TGTGCCAGCAGCTTAGTGGGAGGGACTGGGGCCAACGTCCTGACTTTC. Its protein is CASSLVGGTGANVLTF.

The V and J genes are TRBV5-6 and TRBJ2-3; D remains unclear. The CDR3 runs to 12 residues. V was shortened by 1 base and J by 5 bases, with 5 bases between the two germline ends. CDR1 and CDR2 (germline): SGHDT, YYEEEE. CDR3 nucleotides: TGTGCCAGCAGCTTGAGTAGAGATACGCAGTATTTT. This codes for CASSLSRDTQYF.

This chain uses TRBV7-8 with TRBJ2-7; no clear D gene. The CDR3 covers 12 residues. V gave up 6 bases and J gave up 3 bases, with 9 bases separating them. CDR1 SGHVS and CDR2 FQNEAQ come from the germline V gene. CDR3 bases: TGTGCCAGCAGGGGCAGCAACTACGAGCAGTACTTC. Encoded protein: CASRGSNYEQYF.

The chain employs TRBV7-9 and TRBJ1-1; 9 bases are a match to TRBD1. Per the germline V gene, CDR1 is SEHNR and CDR2 is FQNEAQ (reference sequence). With 5 bases clipped from V and 2 bases from J, the junction kept 6 bases outside the gene matches. The CDR3 runs to 15 residues. The CDR3 DNA sequence: TGTGCCAGCAGCACCCGGGACAGGGAAAACACTGAAGCTTTCTTT. The encoded protein is CASSTRDRENTEAFF.

The chain is built from TRBV25-1 and TRBJ2-4, with 13 nucleotides matching TRBD2. CDR3 length: 17 residues. Germline CDR1 MGHDK, CDR2 SYGVNS. J gave up 4 bases and V 2 bases, and 5 bases lay outside the gene matches. CDR3: CASSETGTSGTKNIQYF. The CDR3 DNA is TGTGCCAGCAGTGAAACTGGGACTAGCGGGACTAAAAACATTCAGTACTTC.

This clone was counted a single time. The chain joins TRBV19 to TRBJ2-1, with 12 bases aligning to TRBD2. CDR1 is LNHDA and CDR2 is SQIVND in the germline V gene (reference sequence). V was pared by 3 bases and J by 6 bases, with 3 bases of the junction left unmatched. The CDR3 has 15 residues. CDR3 bases: TGTGCCAGTAGTATTCTAGCGGGGGGGCTCAATGAGCAGTTCTTC. The encoded protein is CASSILAGGLNEQFF.